The 25 T cell receptor beta chains presented below share a single source sample, sequenced in a study of response to subunit inactivated influenza vaccine. TCRdb processed the RT-PCR reads anew with MiXCR; each CDR3 protein has one entry. The data contain 400,000 to 550,000 distinct CDR3 sequences, over 25% of them singletons. Sequencing was performed on CD4+ T cells sorted from PBMCs, taken 4 to 6 days after vaccination. All receptors come from a man aged 50-60 years who received an inactivated influenza vaccine.

The chain recombines TRBV20-1 with TRBJ2-7, with D unresolved. Germline CDR1 is DFQATT and CDR2 is SNEGSKA (reference sequence). V dropped 3 bases and J dropped 3 bases, with 18 bases sitting between them. The CDR3 totals 15 residues. The CDR3 reads CSASAQSSLVYEQYF. The CDR3 nucleotides read TGCAGTGCTAGTGCCCAGTCCTCGCTCGTCTACGAGCAGTACTTC.

The rearrangement joins TRBV6-1 to TRBJ1-3; tentatively, D is TRBD1 (5 bases). The CDR3 is made up of 14 amino acids. Deletions cut 7 bases from V and 5 bases from J, with 15 bases between. Per the germline V gene, CDR1 is MNHNS and CDR2 is SASEGT. The CDR3 loop reads CASTTAQGRNTIYF. The DNA for the CDR3 is TGTGCCAGCACGACTGCCCAGGGTCGAAACACCATATATTTT.

The gene calls are TRBV12-3 or TRBV12-4 and TRBJ2-7; D is tentatively TRBD1 or TRBD2 (7 bases each). V gave up 5 bases and J gave up 2 bases, with 16 bases separating them. The CDR3 sequence is 15 residues long. The CDR3: CASSGRGRGPYEQYF. CDR3 nucleotide sequence: TGTGCCAGCAGTGGTAGGGGGAGGGGGCCCTACGAGCAGTACTTC.

The CDR3 DNA reads as TGCAGTGCTAGGGAGGGAGGGGGTCCTAGCAATCAGCCCCAGCATTTT. As protein: CSAREGGGPSNQPQHF. The V gene is TRBV20-1, the J gene TRBJ1-5, with D possibly TRBD1 on 6 matching bases. Trimming took off 3 bases at V and 0 bases at J, with 15 bases between the two ends. Looked up from germline, CDR1 is DFQATT and CDR2 is SNEGSKA (reference sequence). The CDR3 sequence is 16 residues long.

This clonotype was observed at least ten times. This sequence joins TRBV24-1 and TRBJ2-7; TRBD1 aligns across 11 bases. The CDR3 length is 14 residues. Unmatched junction bases numbered 5, after V lost 5 bases and J lost 6 bases. Germline values: CDR1 KGHDR, CDR2 SFDVKD. CDR3 DNA sequence: TGTGCCACCAGTGCCCCCGGGACAGGGGGCGAGCAGTACTTC. It translates to CATSAPGTGGEQYF.

The sample holds a few counts of this clonotype. The chain uses TRBV5-1 and TRBJ2-5; D is ambiguous. The CDR3 contains 14 residues. Between the trimmed V and J ends, which lost 0 bases and 2 bases, there was a span of 8 bases. Germline CDR1 SGHRS, CDR2 YFSETQ. The CDR3 nucleotides read TGCGCCAGCAGCTTGGGGTCAGCGCAAGAGACCCAGTACTTC. As protein: CASSLGSAQETQYF.

This chain's CDR3 is CASSPFPVGETQYF. The CDR3 DNA reads as TGCGCCAGCAGCCCGTTCCCCGTCGGGGAGACCCAGTACTTC. The V call is TRBV4-1, the J call TRBJ2-5; D is ambiguous. V dropped 4 bases and J dropped 5 bases, with 14 bases sitting between them. This CDR3 has 14 amino acids. Per the germline V gene, CDR1 is MGHRA and CDR2 is YSYEKL.

This clonotype was found a few times. V and J are TRBV7-9 and TRBJ2-3; 7 positions agree with TRBD2. The CDR3 length is 12 residues. In germline, CDR1 is SEHNR, CDR2 FQNEAQ (reference sequence). After removal of 11 bases from V and 1 base from J, the junction contained 3 bases not matched to a gene. CDR3 bases: TGTGCCCTCGGACTAGGCACAGATACGCAGTATTTT. Translation gives CALGLGTDTQYF.

In its sample, this clonotype was seen a few times. At one boundary the junction diverges from the germline segment, which might be a read error. This rearrangement joins TRBV7-9 to TRBJ2-7; tentatively, D is TRBD2 (5 bases). Germline values: CDR1 SEHNR, CDR2 FQNEAQ (reference sequence). The CDR3 runs to 11 residues. CDR3 region: CASSIANEQYF. Written as DNA, the CDR3 is TGTGCCAGCAGCATAGCGAACGAGCAGTACTTC.

The V call is TRBV5-1, the J call TRBJ1-2, with D maybe TRBD1 (5 bases). The CDR3 extends over 13 amino acids. Germline loops: CDR1 SGHRS, CDR2 YFSETQ. V lost 2 bases and J lost 6, with 11 bases in between. CDR3 bases: TGCGCCAGCAGCTTCGCCCAGGGTGATGGCTACACCTTC. It translates to CASSFAQGDGYTF.

The rearrangement links TRBV6-1 to TRBJ2-7; 8 bases are shared with TRBD1. The CDR3 is 13 amino acids. Germline trimming cut 11 bases from V and 5 bases from J; bases unmatched to any gene: 11. CDR1 and CDR2 (germline): MNHNS, SASEGT. The CDR3 DNA sequence: TGTGCCGGCTCCCGGGACAGGCCCGACGAGCAGTACTTC. It codes for CAGSRDRPDEQYF.

CDR3 sequence: CASGPGTVYGYTF. CDR3 DNA: TGTGCCAGCGGACCCGGGACAGTCTATGGCTACACCTTC. V gene TRBV3-1 combines with J gene TRBJ1-2; the match to TRBD1 covers 7 bases. Unmatched junction bases numbered 7, after V lost 8 bases and J lost 4 bases. This CDR3 region has 13 residues. CDR1 LGHDT and CDR2 YNNKEL come from the germline V gene (reference sequence).

This rearrangement joins TRBV28 to TRBJ1-1, with D possibly being TRBD1 (6 bases). This CDR3 region has 15 residues. V shed 1 base and J shed 2 bases, with 11 bases lying between them. Germline V CDR1 and CDR2: MDHEN, SYDVKM. The CDR3 DNA reads as TGTGCCAGCAGTTTATATACGGGGGCCAACACTGAAGCTTTCTTT. Amino acid sequence: CASSLYTGANTEAFF.

This clonotype was counted a few times. The chain links TRBV29-1 to TRBJ1-1; no clear D. Trimming left V 3 bases short and J 1 base short, with 6 bases between. Germline values: CDR1 SQVTM, CDR2 ANQGSEA. The CDR3 covers 12 residues. CDR3 region: CSVDSGNTEAFF. The DNA of the CDR3 is TGCAGCGTTGATTCCGGGAACACTGAAGCTTTCTTT.

This rearrangement joins TRBV4-3 to TRBJ2-3; D is unclear. The CDR3 covers 14 residues. The germline V gene encodes CDR1 LGHNA and CDR2 YSLEER. The V end was cut by 0 bases, the J end by 4 bases, with 8 bases between. The CDR3 protein is CASSQEISSDTQYF. In nucleotides, the CDR3 is TGCGCCAGCAGCCAAGAGATTAGCTCAGATACGCAGTATTTT.

The chain carries TRBV29-1 and TRBJ1-1, with a tentative D call TRBD1 (5 bases). This CDR3 region has 15 residues. The germline V and J ends were trimmed by 1 base and 5 bases, with 17 bases remaining between them. Germline CDR1 is SQVTM and CDR2 is ANQGSEA. DNA of the CDR3: TGCAGCGTTGAAGTGGGGCGACAGATAAATACTGAAGCTTTCTTT. Protein product: CSVEVGRQINTEAFF.

The rearrangement joins TRBV6-1 to TRBJ1-2, with D possibly being TRBD1 (5 bases). V was shortened by 2 bases and J by 3 bases, with 13 bases between the two germline ends. Germline lookup yields CDR1 MNHNS and CDR2 SASEGT. The CDR3 has 15 residues. In DNA form, the CDR3 reads TGTGCCAGCAGTGAATTACGAGGGGTCGACTATGGCTACACCTTC. It translates to CASSELRGVDYGYTF.

This clonotype was seen a handful of times. The chain couples TRBV5-5 to TRBJ2-2; D is perhaps TRBD1 or TRBD2 (5 bases each). Per the germline V gene, CDR1 is SGHKS and CDR2 is YYEKEE (reference sequence). Trimming pared 4 bases from V and 1 base from J, leaving 14 bases between. CDR3 length: 16 amino acids. CDR3 nucleotides: TGTGCCAGCAGCCCGGTTGGGGGAGAGAACACCGGGGAGCTGTTTTTT. It is translated as CASSPVGGENTGELFF. The entire variable domain, with the rest obtained from reference TRBV5-5 and TRBJ2-2, is as follows: DAGVTQSPTHLIKTRGQQVTLRCSPISGHKSVSWYQQVLGQGPQFIFQYYEKEERGRGNFPDRFSARQFPNYSSELNVNALLLGDSALYLCASSPVGGENTGELFFGEGSRLTVL.

This chain links TRBV7-2 with TRBJ2-1; the D gene is possibly TRBD2 (6 bases). CDR1 and CDR2 from the germline V gene are SGHTA and FQGNSA. The V end lost 2 bases, the J end lost 6 bases, and 17 bases lay between the germline ends. The CDR3 runs to 16 residues. CDR3 nucleotide sequence: TGTGCCAGCAGCTTATTTGGGGGGACTCATCCCAATGAGCAGTTCTTC. The encoded protein is CASSLFGGTHPNEQFF.

This clonotype has a handful of counts. The genes are TRBV5-1 and TRBJ2-7; tentative D call: TRBD1 (6 bases). Germline CDR1 is SGHRS and CDR2 is YFSETQ. This CDR3 is 14 amino acids long. V lost 0 bases and J lost 2, with 9 bases in between. CDR3 nucleotides: TGCGCCAGCAGCTTGGGTGGGGACACCTACGAGCAGTACTTC. Translated, it gives CASSLGGDTYEQYF.

The chain links TRBV20-1 to TRBJ1-5, with a tentative D call TRBD1 (6 bases). Per germline, CDR1 DFQATT and CDR2 SNEGSKA (reference sequence). V shed 6 bases and J shed 8 bases, with 17 bases lying between them. The CDR3 contains 13 residues. Here the CDR3 DNA reads TGCAGTGCGGACAGCGGGGGCTACGAGCCCCAGCATTTT. Protein product: CSADSGGYEPQHF.

This clonotype occurred many times. The chain is built from TRBV29-1 and TRBJ2-1, with D hard to call. CDR3 size: 17 residues. In germline, CDR1 is SQVTM, CDR2 ANQGSEA. V lost 0 bases to trimming and J lost 0 bases, with 15 bases between them. The CDR3: CSVEDWRSPSSYNEQFF. The CDR3, as DNA: TGCAGCGTTGAAGATTGGCGGTCCCCGAGCTCCTACAATGAGCAGTTCTTC.

This clonotype turned up a few times. V and J are TRBV10-3 and TRBJ2-1, with D perhaps TRBD1 or TRBD2 (5 bases each). V lost 4 bases to trimming and J lost 4 bases, with 14 bases between them. Germline values: CDR1 ENHRY, CDR2 SYGVKD. CDR3 length: 15 residues. The CDR3 nucleotides read TGTGCCATCAGTGGGGGGACCGGAACTTACAATGAGCAGTTCTTC. Encoded protein: CAISGGTGTYNEQFF.

V usage is TRBV5-1 and J usage is TRBJ1-2, with TRBD1 matching over 7 bases. The germline CDR1 and CDR2 sequences are SGHRS and YFSETQ. This CDR3 has 15 amino acids. V dropped 2 bases and J dropped 0; count of bases not matched to a gene: 4. CDR3 region: CASSFGQAANYGYTF. CDR3 DNA sequence: TGCGCCAGCAGCTTTGGACAGGCCGCTAACTATGGCTACACCTTC.

This chain links TRBV21-1 with TRBJ2-3. TRBV21-1 is described as a pseudogene. CDR3 length: 20 residues. CDR3 sequence: CASSKLALAGSFFSTDTQYF. CDR3 sequence (DNA): TGTGCCAGCAGCAAGCTTGCATTGGCAGGCAGTTTTTTCAGCACAGATACGCAGTATTTT.